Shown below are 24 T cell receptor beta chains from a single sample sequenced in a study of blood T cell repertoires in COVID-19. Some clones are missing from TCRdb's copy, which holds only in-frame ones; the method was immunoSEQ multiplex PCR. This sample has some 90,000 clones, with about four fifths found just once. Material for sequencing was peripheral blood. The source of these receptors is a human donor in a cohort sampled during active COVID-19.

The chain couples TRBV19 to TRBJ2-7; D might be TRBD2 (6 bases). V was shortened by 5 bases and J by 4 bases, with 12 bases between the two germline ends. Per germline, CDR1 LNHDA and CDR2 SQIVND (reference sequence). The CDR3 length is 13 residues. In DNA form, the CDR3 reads TGTGCCAGTAGTCCGGGACTGGTATACGAGCAGTACTTC. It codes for CASSPGLVYEQYF.

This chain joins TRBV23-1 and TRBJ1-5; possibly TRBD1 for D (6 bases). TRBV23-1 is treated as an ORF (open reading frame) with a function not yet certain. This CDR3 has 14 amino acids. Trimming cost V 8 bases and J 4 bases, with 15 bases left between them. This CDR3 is CASARQVRNQPQHF. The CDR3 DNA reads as TGCGCCAGCGCAAGACAGGTACGGAATCAGCCCCAGCATTTT.

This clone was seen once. Here the CDR3 reads CASSLERGPEAFF. DNA for the CDR3: TGCGCCAGCAGCTTGGAGAGGGGGCCTGAAGCTTTCTTT. The chain uses TRBV5-1 and TRBJ1-1; TRBD1 aligns across 7 bases. Germline V gives CDR1 SGHRS, CDR2 YFSETQ. V lost 0 bases, J lost 6 bases, and 2 bases stayed unmatched. This CDR3 has 13 amino acids.

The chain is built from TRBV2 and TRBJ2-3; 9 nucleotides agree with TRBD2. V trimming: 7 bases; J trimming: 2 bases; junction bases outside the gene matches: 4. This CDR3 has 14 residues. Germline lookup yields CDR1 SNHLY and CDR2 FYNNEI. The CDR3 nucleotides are TGTGCCAGCAATAGACTAGCGGTCACAGATACGCAGTATTTT. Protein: CASNRLAVTDTQYF.

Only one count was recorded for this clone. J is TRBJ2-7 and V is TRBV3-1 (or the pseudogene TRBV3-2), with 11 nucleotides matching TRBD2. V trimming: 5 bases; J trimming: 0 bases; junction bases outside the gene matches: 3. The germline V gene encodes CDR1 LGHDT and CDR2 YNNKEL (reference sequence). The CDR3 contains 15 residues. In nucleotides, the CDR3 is TGTGCCAGCAGCTCGGGACTAGCGGTCTCCTACGAGCAGTACTTC. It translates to CASSSGLAVSYEQYF.

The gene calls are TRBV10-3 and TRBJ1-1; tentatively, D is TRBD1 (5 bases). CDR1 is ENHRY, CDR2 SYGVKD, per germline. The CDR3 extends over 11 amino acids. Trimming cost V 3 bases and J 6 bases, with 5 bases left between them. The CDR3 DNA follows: TGTGCCATCAGTGAAGGGGCTGAAGCTTTCTTT. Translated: CAISEGAEAFF.

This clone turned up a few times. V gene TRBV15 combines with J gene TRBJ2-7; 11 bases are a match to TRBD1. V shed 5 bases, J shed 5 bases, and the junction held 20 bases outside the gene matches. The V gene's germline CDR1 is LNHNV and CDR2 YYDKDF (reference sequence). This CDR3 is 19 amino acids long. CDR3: CATSLRGPGTGGVKDEQYF. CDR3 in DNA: TGTGCCACCAGCCTCAGAGGGCCCGGGACAGGGGGAGTTAAGGACGAGCAGTACTTC.

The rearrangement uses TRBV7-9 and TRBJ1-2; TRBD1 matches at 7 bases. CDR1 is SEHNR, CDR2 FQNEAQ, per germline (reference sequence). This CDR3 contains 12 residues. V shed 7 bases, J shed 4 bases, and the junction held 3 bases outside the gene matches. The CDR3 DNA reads TGTGCCAGCACTGGACAGGCCTATGGCTACACCTTC. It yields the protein CASTGQAYGYTF.

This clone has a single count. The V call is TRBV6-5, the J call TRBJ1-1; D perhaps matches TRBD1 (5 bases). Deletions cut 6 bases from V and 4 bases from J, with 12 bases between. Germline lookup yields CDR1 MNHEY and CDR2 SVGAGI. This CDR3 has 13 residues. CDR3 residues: CASSYLGATEAFF. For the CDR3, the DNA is TGTGCCAGCAGCTACCTTGGGGCCACTGAAGCTTTCTTT.

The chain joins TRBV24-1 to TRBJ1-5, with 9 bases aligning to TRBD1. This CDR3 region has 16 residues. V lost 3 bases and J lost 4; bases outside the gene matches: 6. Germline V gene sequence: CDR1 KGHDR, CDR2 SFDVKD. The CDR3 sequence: CATSDPGQGGNQPQHF. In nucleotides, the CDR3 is TGTGCCACCAGTGATCCGGGACAGGGTGGGAATCAGCCCCAGCATTTT.

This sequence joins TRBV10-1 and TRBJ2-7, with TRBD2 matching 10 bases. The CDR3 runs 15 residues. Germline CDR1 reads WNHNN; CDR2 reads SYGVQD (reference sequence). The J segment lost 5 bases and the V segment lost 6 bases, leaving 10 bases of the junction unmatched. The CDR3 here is CASSVGLAGDHEQYF. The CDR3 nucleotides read TGCGCCAGCAGCGTTGGGCTAGCGGGAGACCACGAGCAGTACTTC.

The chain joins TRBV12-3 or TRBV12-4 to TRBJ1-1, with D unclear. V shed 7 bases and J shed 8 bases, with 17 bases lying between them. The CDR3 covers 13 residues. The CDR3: CASIFRRHDEAFF. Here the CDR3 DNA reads TGTGCCAGCATATTTCGCCGACATGACGAAGCTTTCTTT.

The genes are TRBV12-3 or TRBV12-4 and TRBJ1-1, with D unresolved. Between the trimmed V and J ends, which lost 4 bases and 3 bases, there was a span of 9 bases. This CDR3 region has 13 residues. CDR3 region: CASSSRADTEAFF. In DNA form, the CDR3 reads TGTGCCAGCAGTTCGCGAGCGGACACTGAAGCTTTCTTT.

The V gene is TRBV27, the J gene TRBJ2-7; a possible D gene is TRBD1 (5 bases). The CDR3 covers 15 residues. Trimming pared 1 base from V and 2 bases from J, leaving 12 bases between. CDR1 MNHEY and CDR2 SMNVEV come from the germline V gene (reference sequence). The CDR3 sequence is CASSLFPSGTYEQYF. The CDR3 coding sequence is TGTGCCAGCAGTTTATTCCCGTCAGGGACCTACGAGCAGTACTTC.

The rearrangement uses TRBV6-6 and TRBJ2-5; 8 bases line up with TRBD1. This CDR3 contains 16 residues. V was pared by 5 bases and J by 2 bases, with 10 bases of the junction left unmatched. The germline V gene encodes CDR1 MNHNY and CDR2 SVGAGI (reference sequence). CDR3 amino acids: CASSPRGRQGQETQYF. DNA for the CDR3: TGTGCCAGCAGTCCCCGGGGCCGACAGGGGCAAGAGACCCAGTACTTC.

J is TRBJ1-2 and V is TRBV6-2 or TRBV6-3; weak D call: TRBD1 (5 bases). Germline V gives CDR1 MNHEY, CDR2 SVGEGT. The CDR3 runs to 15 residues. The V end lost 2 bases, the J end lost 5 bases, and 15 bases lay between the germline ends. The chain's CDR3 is CASSYGGGTSYGYTF. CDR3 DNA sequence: TGTGCCAGCAGTTACGGGGGGGGGACGTCATATGGCTACACCTTC.

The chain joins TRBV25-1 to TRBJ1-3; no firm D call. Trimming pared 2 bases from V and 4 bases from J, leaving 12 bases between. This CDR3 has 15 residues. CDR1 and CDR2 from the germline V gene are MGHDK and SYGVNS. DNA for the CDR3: TGTGCCAGCAGTGAAGCGGGGTGGAAAGGAAACACCATATATTTT. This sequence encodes CASSEAGWKGNTIYF.

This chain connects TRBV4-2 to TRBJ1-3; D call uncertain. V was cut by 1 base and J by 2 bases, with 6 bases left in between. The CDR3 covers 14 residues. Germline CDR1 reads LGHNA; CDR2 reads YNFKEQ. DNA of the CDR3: TGTGCCAGCAGCCAAGCCTGGCCTGGAAACACCATATATTTT. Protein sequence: CASSQAWPGNTIYF.

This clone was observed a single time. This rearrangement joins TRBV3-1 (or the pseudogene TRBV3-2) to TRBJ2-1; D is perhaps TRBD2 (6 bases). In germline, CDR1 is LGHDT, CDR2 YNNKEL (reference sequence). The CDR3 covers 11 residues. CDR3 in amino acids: CASGRRLEQFF. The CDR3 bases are TGTGCTTCAGGGAGGCGCCTTGAGCAGTTCTTC.

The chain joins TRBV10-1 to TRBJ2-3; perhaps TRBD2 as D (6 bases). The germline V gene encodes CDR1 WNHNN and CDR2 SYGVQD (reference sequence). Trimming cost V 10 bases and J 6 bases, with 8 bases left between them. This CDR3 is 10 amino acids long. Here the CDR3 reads CATGEDTQYF. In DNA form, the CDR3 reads TGCGCCACGGGGGAGGATACGCAGTATTTT.

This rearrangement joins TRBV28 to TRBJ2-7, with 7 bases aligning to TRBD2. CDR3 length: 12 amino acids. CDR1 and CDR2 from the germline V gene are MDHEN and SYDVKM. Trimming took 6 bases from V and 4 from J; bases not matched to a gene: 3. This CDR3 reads CASSRGGYEQYF. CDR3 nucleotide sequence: TGTGCCAGCAGCCGGGGAGGGTACGAGCAGTACTTC.

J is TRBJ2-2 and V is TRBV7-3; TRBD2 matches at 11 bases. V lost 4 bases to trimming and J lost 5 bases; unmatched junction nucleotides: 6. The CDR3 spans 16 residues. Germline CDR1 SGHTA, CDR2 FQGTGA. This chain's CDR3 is CASSSTSGSGTGELFF. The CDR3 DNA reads TGTGCCAGCAGCTCCACTAGCGGGAGCGGGACCGGGGAGCTGTTTTTT.

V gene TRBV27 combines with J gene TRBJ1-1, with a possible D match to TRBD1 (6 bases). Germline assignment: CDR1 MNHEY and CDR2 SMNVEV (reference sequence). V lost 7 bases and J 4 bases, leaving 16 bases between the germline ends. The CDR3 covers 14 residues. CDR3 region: CASNIGGVGTEAFF. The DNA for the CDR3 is TGTGCCAGCAATATAGGGGGTGTGGGCACTGAAGCTTTCTTT.

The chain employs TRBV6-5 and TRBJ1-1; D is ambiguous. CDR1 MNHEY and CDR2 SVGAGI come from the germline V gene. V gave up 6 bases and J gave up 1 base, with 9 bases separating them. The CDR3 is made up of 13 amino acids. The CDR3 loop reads CASSTNRNTEAFF. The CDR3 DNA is TGTGCCAGCAGCACAAACCGGAACACTGAAGCTTTCTTT.